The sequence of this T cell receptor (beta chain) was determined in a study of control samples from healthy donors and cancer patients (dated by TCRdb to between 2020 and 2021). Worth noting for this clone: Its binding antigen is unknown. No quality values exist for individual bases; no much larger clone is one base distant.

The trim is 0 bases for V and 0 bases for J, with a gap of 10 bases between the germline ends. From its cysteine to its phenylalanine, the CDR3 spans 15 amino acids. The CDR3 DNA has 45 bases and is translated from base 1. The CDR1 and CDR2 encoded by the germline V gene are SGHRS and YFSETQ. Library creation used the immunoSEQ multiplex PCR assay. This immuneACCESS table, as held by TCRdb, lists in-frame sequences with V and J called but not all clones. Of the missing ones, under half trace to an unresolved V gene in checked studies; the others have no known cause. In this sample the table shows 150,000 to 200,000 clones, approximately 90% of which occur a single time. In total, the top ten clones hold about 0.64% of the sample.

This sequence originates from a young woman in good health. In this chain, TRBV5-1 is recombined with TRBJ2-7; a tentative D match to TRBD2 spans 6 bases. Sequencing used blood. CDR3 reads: CASSLGGTHSYEQYF. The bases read TGCGCCAGCAGCTTGGGCGGGACCCACTCCTACGAGCAGTACTTC.